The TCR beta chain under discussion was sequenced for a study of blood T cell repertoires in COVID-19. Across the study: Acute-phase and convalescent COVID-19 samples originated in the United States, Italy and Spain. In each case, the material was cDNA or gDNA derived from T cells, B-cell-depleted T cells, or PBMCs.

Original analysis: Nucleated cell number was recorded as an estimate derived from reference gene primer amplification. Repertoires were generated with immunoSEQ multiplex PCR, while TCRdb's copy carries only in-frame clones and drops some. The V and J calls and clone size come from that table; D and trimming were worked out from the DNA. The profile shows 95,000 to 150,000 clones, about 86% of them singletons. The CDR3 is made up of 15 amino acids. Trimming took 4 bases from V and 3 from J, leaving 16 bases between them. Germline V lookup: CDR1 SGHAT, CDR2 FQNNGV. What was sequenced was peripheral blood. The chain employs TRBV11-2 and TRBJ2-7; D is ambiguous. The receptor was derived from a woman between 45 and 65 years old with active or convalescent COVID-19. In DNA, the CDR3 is TGTGCCAGCAGCTCAGTTGGGCCGTCAGGCTACGAGCAGTACTTC. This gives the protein CASSSVGPSGYEQYF.